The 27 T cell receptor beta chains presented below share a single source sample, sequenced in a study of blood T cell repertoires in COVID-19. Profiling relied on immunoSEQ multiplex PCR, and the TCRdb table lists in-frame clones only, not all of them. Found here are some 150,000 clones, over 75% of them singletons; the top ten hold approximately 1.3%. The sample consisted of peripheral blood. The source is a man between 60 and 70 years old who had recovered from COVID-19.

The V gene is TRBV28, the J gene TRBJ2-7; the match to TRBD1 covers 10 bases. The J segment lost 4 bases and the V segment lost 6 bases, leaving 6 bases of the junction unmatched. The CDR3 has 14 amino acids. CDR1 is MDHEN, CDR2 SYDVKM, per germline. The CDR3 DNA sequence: TGTGCCAGCAGACCGACAGGGGGCGGTTACGAGCAGTACTTC. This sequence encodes CASRPTGGGYEQYF. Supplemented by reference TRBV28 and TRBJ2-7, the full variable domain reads DVKVTQSSRYLVKRTGEKVFLECVQDMDHENMFWYRQDPGLGLRLIYFSYDVKMKEKGDIPEGYSVSREKKERFSLILESASTNQTSMYLCASRPTGGGYEQYFGPGTRLTVT.

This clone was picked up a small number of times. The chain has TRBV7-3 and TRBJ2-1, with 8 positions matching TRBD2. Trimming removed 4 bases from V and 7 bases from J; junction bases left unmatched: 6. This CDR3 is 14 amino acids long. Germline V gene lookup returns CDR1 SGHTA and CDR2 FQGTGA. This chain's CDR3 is CASSWAGGMNEQFF. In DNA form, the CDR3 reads TGTGCCAGCAGCTGGGCGGGGGGTATGAATGAGCAGTTCTTC.

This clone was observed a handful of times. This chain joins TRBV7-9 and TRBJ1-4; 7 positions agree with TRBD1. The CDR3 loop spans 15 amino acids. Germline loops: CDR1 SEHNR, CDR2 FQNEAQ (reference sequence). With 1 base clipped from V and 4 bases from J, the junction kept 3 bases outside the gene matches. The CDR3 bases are TGTGCCAGCAGCTTAGGGGGACAGCTTAATGAAAAACTGTTTTTT. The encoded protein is CASSLGGQLNEKLFF.

The CDR3 reads CASEQGAKNIQYF. CDR3 DNA sequence: TGTGCCAGCGAACAGGGAGCCAAAAACATTCAGTACTTC. The V call is TRBV12-3 or TRBV12-4, the J call TRBJ2-4, with D perhaps TRBD1 (6 bases). The CDR3 runs to 13 residues. V was pared by 8 bases and J by 0 bases, with 8 bases between.

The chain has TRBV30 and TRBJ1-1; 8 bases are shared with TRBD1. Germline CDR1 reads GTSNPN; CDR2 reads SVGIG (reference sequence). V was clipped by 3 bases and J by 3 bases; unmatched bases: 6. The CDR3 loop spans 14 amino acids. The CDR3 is CAWRRQGSYTEAFF. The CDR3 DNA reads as TGTGCCTGGAGAAGACAGGGGTCTTACACTGAAGCTTTCTTT.

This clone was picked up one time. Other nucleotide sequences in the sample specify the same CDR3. The CDR3 DNA is TGTGCCAGCAGCCAGAAATCGGGGTACACTGAAGCTTTCTTT. This codes for CASSQKSGYTEAFF. V gene TRBV3-1 (or the pseudogene TRBV3-2) combines with J gene TRBJ1-1; D gene uncertain. V dropped 3 bases and J dropped 3 bases, with 11 bases sitting between them. Per germline, CDR1 LGHDT and CDR2 YNNKEL (reference sequence). This CDR3 is 14 amino acids long.

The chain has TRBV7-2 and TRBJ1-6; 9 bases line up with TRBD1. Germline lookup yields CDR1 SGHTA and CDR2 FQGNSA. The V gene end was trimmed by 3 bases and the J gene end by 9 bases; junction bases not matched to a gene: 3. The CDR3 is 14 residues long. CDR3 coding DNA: TGTGCCAGCAGCTTGGGACAGGGTCGTTCACCCCTCCACTTT. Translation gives CASSLGQGRSPLHF.

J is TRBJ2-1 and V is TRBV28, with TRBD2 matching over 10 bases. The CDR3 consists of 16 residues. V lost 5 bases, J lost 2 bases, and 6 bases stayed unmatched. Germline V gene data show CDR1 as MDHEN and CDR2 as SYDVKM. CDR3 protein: CASSTRLAGAYNEQFF. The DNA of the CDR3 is TGTGCCAGCAGTACCCGGCTAGCGGGGGCCTACAATGAGCAGTTCTTC.

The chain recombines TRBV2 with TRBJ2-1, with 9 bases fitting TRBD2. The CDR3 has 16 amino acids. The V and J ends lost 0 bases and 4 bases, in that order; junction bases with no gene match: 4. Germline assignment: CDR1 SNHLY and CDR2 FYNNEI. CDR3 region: CASSEALRGGYNEQFF. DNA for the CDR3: TGTGCCAGCAGTGAAGCGTTGCGGGGGGGGTACAATGAGCAGTTCTTC.

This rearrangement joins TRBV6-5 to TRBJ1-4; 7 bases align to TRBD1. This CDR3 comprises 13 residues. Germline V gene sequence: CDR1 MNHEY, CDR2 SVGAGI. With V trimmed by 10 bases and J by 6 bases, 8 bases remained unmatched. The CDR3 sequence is CATRRGPDEKLFF. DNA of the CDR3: TGTGCCACCCGGAGGGGGCCGGATGAAAAACTGTTTTTT.

The DNA of the CDR3 is TGTGCCAGTAGTACGGACAGGGGTTGGATTCCAGGTGGCTACACCTTC. This sequence encodes CASSTDRGWIPGGYTF. This chain connects TRBV19 to TRBJ1-2, with 9 bases that match TRBD1. The ends lost 4 bases at V and 7 bases at J; junction bases unmatched: 13. Germline-derived CDR1 and CDR2 are LNHDA and SQIVND (reference sequence). CDR3 size: 16 residues.

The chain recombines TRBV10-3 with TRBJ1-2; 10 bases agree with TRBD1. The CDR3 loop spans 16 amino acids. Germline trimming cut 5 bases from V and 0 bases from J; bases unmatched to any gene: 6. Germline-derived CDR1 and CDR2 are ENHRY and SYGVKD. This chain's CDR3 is CAISRDRGNPNYGYTF. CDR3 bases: TGTGCCATCAGTCGGGACAGGGGCAACCCTAACTATGGCTACACCTTC.

The CDR3 coding sequence is TGTGCCAGCAGCCAAGTAATACTAGCGGGGACTAGTAATGAGCAGTTCTTC. As protein: CASSQVILAGTSNEQFF. The chain links TRBV3-1 (or the pseudogene TRBV3-2) to TRBJ2-1, with 10 bases that match TRBD2. CDR1 is LGHDT and CDR2 is YNNKEL in the germline V gene (reference sequence). Trimming cost V 1 base and J 7 bases; bases outside gene matches: 10. The CDR3 has 17 amino acids.

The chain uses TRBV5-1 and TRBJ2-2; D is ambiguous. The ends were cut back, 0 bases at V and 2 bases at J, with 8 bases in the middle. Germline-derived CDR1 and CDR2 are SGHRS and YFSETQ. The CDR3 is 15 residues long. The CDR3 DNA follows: TGCGCCAGCAGCTTGGGGGCTGATAACACCGGGGAGCTGTTTTTT. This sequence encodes CASSLGADNTGELFF. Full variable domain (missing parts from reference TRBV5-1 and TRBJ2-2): KAGVTQTPRYLIKTRGQQVTLSCSPISGHRSVSWYQQTPGQGLQFLFEYFSETQRNKGNFPGRFSGRQFSNSRSEMNVSTLELGDSALYLCASSLGADNTGELFFGEGSRLTVL.

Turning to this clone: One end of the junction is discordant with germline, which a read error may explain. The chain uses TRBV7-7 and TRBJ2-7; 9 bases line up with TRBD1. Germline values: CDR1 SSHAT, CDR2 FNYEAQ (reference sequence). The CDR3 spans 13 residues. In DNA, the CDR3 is TGTGCTAGCAGTTCCGGGACAGGGAGCGAGCAGTACTTC. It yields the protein CASSSGTGSEQYF.

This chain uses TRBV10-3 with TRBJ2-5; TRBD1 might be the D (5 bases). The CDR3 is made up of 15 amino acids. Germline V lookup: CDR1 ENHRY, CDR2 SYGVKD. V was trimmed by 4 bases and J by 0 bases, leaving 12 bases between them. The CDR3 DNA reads TGTGCCATCAGTGGGGGCAGGGCGTACCAAGAGACCCAGTACTTC. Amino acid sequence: CAISGGRAYQETQYF.

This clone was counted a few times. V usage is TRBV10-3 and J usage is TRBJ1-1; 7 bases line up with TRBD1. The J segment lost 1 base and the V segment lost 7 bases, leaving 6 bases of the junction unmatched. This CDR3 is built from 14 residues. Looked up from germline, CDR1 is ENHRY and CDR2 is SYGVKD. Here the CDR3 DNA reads TGTGCCATCACAAGTACAGGGGCGAACACTGAAGCTTTCTTT. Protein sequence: CAITSTGANTEAFF.

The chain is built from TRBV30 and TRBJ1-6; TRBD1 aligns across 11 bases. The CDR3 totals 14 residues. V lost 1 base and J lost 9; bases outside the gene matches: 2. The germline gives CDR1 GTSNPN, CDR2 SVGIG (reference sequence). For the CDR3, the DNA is TGTGCCTGGAGTGCCGGGACAGGGGGTTCACCCCTCCACTTT. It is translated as CAWSAGTGGSPLHF.

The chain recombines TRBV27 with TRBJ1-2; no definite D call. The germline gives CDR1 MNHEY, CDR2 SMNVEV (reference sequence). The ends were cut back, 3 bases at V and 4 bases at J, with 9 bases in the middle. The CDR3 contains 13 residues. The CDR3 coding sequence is TGTGCCAGCAGTTTTAAGCCGGGCTATGGCTACACCTTC. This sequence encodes CASSFKPGYGYTF.

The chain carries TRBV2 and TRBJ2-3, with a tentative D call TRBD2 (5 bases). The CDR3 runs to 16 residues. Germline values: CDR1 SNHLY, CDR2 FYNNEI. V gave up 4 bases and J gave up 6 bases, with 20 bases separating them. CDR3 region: CASSASHLAFGDTQYF. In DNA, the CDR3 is TGTGCCAGCAGTGCATCCCACTTAGCGTTTGGCGATACGCAGTATTTT.

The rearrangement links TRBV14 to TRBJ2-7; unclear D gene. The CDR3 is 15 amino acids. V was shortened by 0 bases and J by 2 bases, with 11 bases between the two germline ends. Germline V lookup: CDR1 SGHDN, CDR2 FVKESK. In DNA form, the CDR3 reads TGTGCCAGCAGCCAAGATGAGGCCTTACCCTACGAGCAGTACTTC. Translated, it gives CASSQDEALPYEQYF.

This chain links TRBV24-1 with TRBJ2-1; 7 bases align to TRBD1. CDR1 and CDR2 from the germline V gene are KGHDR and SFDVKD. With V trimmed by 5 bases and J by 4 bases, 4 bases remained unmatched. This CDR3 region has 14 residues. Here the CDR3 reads CATSGDRDYNEQFF. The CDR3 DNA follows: TGTGCCACCAGTGGCGACAGGGATTACAATGAGCAGTTCTTC.

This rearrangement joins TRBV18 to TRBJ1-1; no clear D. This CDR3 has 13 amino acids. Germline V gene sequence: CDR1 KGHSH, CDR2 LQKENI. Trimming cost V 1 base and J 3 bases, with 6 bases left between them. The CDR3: CASSPQEDTEAFF. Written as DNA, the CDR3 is TGTGCCAGCTCACCACAGGAGGACACTGAAGCTTTCTTT.

This chain's CDR3 is CASKVQPGQGYGYTF. CDR3 nucleotide sequence: TGTGCCAGCAAAGTGCAACCGGGCCAGGGCTATGGCTACACCTTC. The chain is built from TRBV7-3 and TRBJ1-2; TRBD1 is a possible D gene (5 bases). Germline lookup yields CDR1 SGHTA and CDR2 FQGTGA. The CDR3 totals 15 residues. Trimming took off 7 bases at V and 4 bases at J, with 19 bases between the two ends.

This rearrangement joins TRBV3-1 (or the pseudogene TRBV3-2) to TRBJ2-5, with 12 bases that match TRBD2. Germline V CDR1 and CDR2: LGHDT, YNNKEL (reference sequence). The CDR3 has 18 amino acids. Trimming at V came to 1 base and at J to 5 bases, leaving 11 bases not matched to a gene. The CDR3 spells CASSQGTSGTFRSETQYF. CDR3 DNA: TGTGCCAGCAGCCAAGGGACTAGCGGGACCTTCCGATCGGAGACCCAGTACTTC.

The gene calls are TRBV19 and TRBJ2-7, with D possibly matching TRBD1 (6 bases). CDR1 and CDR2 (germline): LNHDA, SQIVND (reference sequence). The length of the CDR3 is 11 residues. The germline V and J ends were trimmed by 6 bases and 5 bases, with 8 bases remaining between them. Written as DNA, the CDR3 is TGTGCCAGTAGACAGGGTAACGAGCAGTACTTC. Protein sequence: CASRQGNEQYF. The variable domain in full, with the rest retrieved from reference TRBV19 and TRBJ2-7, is DGGITQSPKYLFRKEGQNVTLSCEQNLNHDAMYWYRQDPGQGLRLIYYSQIVNDFQKGDIAEGYSVSREKKESFPLTVTSAQKNPTAFYLCASRQGNEQYFGPGTRLTVT.

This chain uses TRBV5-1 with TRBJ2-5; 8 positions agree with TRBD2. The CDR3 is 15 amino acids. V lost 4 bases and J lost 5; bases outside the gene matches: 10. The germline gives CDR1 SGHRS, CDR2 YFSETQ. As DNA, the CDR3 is TGCGCCAGCAGCCCCGGGACTAGGGGTGGGGAGACCCAGTACTTC. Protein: CASSPGTRGGETQYF. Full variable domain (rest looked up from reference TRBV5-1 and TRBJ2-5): KAGVTQTPRYLIKTRGQQVTLSCSPISGHRSVSWYQQTPGQGLQFLFEYFSETQRNKGNFPGRFSGRQFSNSRSEMNVSTLELGDSALYLCASSPGTRGGETQYFGPGTRLLVL.